This TCR beta chain comes out of a study of Graves' ophthalmopathy and Graves' hyperthyroidism. To note about this clonotype: Antigen: not known.

Beta-chain TCR CDR3 regions were amplified from RNA transcripts. Second-round multiplex PCR came after a first-round RT-PCR that employed HTBI primers. TCRdb used MiXCR to reprocess the multiplex PCR reads, holding one entry per CDR3 protein. This sample has about 740,000 distinct CDR3 sequences, with around 40% found just once. Study results and limitations: The blood repertoire also included most expanded thyroid clonotypes above 0.001 frequency. Between ophthalmopathy and stable hyperthyroidism, a 13-signature model drew a separation with just over 85% sensitivity and 75% to 82% specificity.

The source of this sequence is an adult man with Graves' ophthalmopathy. The material sequenced was peripheral blood.

CDR3: CASSLDLGESGRGTYEQYF. The CDR3 nucleotides are TGTGCCAGCAGCTTAGATCTGGGTGAAAGCGGGAGGGGCACCTACGAGCAGTACTTC. The J gene is TRBJ2-7, the V gene TRBV7-9, with 10 bases lining up with TRBD2. Unmatched junction bases numbered 14, after V lost 1 base and J lost 2 bases. The CDR3 totals 19 residues. Germline V gene data show CDR1 as SEHNR and CDR2 as FQNEAQ (reference sequence).